Each of the 11 T cell receptor beta chains below was sequenced from the same sample in a study of T cell repertoires in cytomegalovirus infection. MiXCR, applied by TCRdb to the reads, yields one record per CDR3 protein. The table includes about 470,000 distinct CDR3 sequences, roughly 46% detected once. Antigen specificity for these receptors is unknown. Sequenced material: cultured PBMCs, taken from culture after CMV antigen stimulation. The receptor source for this set is a human donor in good health (CMV status not recorded). Some clones in this sample may be carry-over from other donors' samples.

This chain joins TRBV7-9 and TRBJ2-1; 8 nucleotides agree with TRBD2. The CDR3 runs 18 residues. V shed 4 bases and J 6 bases; nucleotides not matched to a gene: 17. CDR1 SEHNR and CDR2 FQNEAQ come from the germline V gene (reference sequence). CDR3 DNA sequence: TGTGCCAGCAGCTCACGGGGGGCTAGCGGGCCCCGATCCAATGAGCAGTTCTTC. This translates into CASSSRGASGPRSNEQFF.

The chain recombines TRBV7-8 with TRBJ2-3; D ambiguous. Germline CDR1 is SGHVS and CDR2 is FQNEAQ. This CDR3 spans 16 amino acids. Trimming took off 10 bases at V and 2 bases at J, with 22 bases between the two ends. The CDR3 bases are TGTGCCACCGACGGTTGGACCACCACCTACACAGATACGCAGTATTTT. Translated, it gives CATDGWTTTYTDTQYF.

Many counts were recorded for this clonotype. The chain uses TRBV7-2 and TRBJ2-1, with D possibly called TRBD1 or TRBD2 (5 bases each). Between the trimmed V and J ends, which lost 4 bases and 2 bases, there was a span of 12 bases. CDR1 and CDR2 (germline): SGHTA, FQGNSA. The CDR3 sequence is 15 residues long. CDR3 residues: CASSSGTATYNEQFF. The CDR3 DNA reads as TGTGCCAGCAGCTCCGGGACCGCCACCTACAATGAGCAGTTCTTC.

The chain is built from TRBV20-1 and TRBJ1-2, with 7 bases identical to TRBD1. Germline V lookup: CDR1 DFQATT, CDR2 SNEGSKA (reference sequence). The trim removed 1 base at V and 8 bases at J, leaving 19 bases unmatched. The length of the CDR3 is 17 residues. The CDR3 nucleotides are TGCAGTGCTAGAGTCCCGGGACAGCCAACGCCGAATTACGGCTACACCTTC. This sequence encodes CSARVPGQPTPNYGYTF.

This clonotype appeared a few times. The chain links TRBV6-1 to TRBJ2-5, with TRBD1 identical over 7 bases. The junction had 18 bases not matched to a gene; V was cut back by 8 bases and J by 9 bases. In germline, CDR1 is MNHNS, CDR2 SASEGT. The CDR3 extends over 15 amino acids. The CDR3 DNA sequence: TGTGCCAGCGTTCCCCGCGACAGGGCCCCAGGGGCCCAGTACTTC. It codes for CASVPRDRAPGAQYF.

V gene TRBV10-3 combines with J gene TRBJ1-5; D not resolved. The CDR3 spans 13 residues. Germline V lookup: CDR1 ENHRY, CDR2 SYGVKD. V was pared by 6 bases and J by 8 bases, with 14 bases between. The CDR3 spells CAISFSNSEPQHF. Written as DNA, the CDR3 is TGTGCCATCAGCTTCAGTAATTCGGAGCCCCAGCATTTT.

In regard to this clonotype: A much more abundant neighbour one base away suggests this may be a read error. The chain links TRBV7-2 to TRBJ2-7; weak D call: TRBD2 (5 bases). Germline CDR1 SGHTA, CDR2 FQGNSA. This CDR3 spans 15 amino acids. The CDR3 coding sequence is TGTGCCAGCAGCCTTGTCAGCGGTAGCTCCTACAAGCAGTACTTC. Amino acids: CASSLVSGSSYKQYF.

Details on this clonotype: At one of its ends the junction is not consistent with the germline gene, which may arise from a read error. This chain uses TRBV7-2 with TRBJ2-6, with a tentative D call TRBD1 (5 bases). This CDR3 comprises 16 residues. Germline CDR1 and CDR2: SGHTA and FQGNSA. CDR3: CASSLVPVSGAYVLTF. CDR3 DNA: TGTGCCAGCAGCTTAGTCCCGGTGTCTGGGGCCTACGTCCTGACTTTC. The full variable domain, its missing parts supplied by reference TRBV7-2 and TRBJ2-6, is GAGVSQSPSNKVTEKGKDVELRCDPISGHTALYWYRQSLGQGLEFLIYFQGNSAPDKSGLPSDRFSAERTGGSVSTLTIQRTQQEDSAVYLCASSLVPVSGAYVLTFGAGSRLTVL.

To note about this clonotype: A much larger clone lies one base from this, so it may be a read error. This sequence joins TRBV7-2 and TRBJ2-3, with D tentatively TRBD1 (5 bases). The CDR3 has 13 residues. Germline lookup yields CDR1 SGHTA and CDR2 FQGNSA. DNA for the CDR3: TGTGCCAGCAGCTTAACAGGCACAGATACGCAGTCTTTT. Protein: CASSLTGTDTQSF.

The rearrangement joins TRBV20-1 to TRBJ1-5, with TRBD1 matching 7 bases. This CDR3 has 14 residues. The germline gives CDR1 DFQATT, CDR2 SNEGSKA (reference sequence). V shed 6 bases and J 5 bases; nucleotides not matched to a gene: 10. CDR3 in amino acids: CSAPGTEYYQPQHF. The CDR3 coding sequence is TGCAGTGCGCCCGGGACAGAATACTATCAGCCCCAGCATTTT.

In this sample, this clonotype turned up once. This rearrangement joins TRBV10-2 to TRBJ2-2, with 8 bases aligning to TRBD1. Germline CDR1 is WSHSY and CDR2 is SAAADI. The ends lost 8 bases at V and 7 bases at J; junction bases unmatched: 6. This CDR3 has 13 amino acids. In DNA, the CDR3 is TGCGCCAGCGGGCAACAGGGGGACGGGGAGCTGTTTTTT. This sequence encodes CASGQQGDGELFF.